This T cell receptor (beta chain) was sequenced in a study of CD8+ T cells in alopecia areata. At the level of the study: Dosing spanned 6 to 18 months on tofacitinib, then 6 months off drug.

CDR1 and CDR2 (germline): LNHNV, YYDKDF (reference sequence). There are 16 residues in the CDR3. The ends were cut back, 1 base at V and 5 bases at J, with 15 bases in the middle. Sequencing used cDNA as its template, made by extracting RNA and reverse transcribing it. Measured with immunoSEQ multiplex PCR; TCRdb has only the in-frame clones, and not every one. The top ten hold roughly 16% of the sample, which has 150,000 or so clones, 85% to 90% seen once. This clone was detected only a few times. This rearrangement joins TRBV15 to TRBJ2-1; D uncertain. The sequenced sample was CD8+ T cells sorted from blood, obtained at week 0. This sequence originates from a human donor with alopecia areata. This CDR3 reads CATSRASAFLDNEQFF. In DNA form, the CDR3 reads TGTGCCACCAGCAGAGCGAGTGCATTCCTCGACAATGAGCAGTTCTTC.